A selection of T cell receptor beta chains follows, all from one sample in a study of human T cells and chemical hapten exposure. TCRdb reanalysed the RACE reads using MiXCR and keeps one entry per CDR3 protein. The table shows 150,000 to 200,000 distinct CDR3 sequences, with about 14% occurring only once. The material was whole blood, obtained in connection with sensitization to the hapten diphenylcyclopropenone (DPC). These receptors were obtained from a woman aged 25 to 39 with alopecia areata. Some clones in this sample may be carry-over from other donors' samples. Both conserved end residues are part of each CDR3. A D gene is named only where the DNA matches it firmly. Clone size, where shown, is once, few, many, or a class for clones that have expanded.

clone_size,d_call,j_call,v_call,cdr3_aa,cdr3_nt
.,.,TRBJ1-4,TRBV18,CASSPRGAGTNEKLFF,TGTGCCAGCTCACCACGGGGGGCAGGGACTAATGAAAAACTGTTTTTT
.,.,TRBJ1-4,TRBV7-9,CASSVDTRNEKLFF,TGTGCCAGCAGCGTGGACACCCGTAATGAAAAACTGTTTTTT
.,.,TRBJ1-5,TRBV27,CASSLTQIDQPQHF,TGTGCCAGCAGTTTAACACAGATTGATCAGCCCCAGCATTTT
.,.,TRBJ2-3,TRBV5-4,CVSSKSPSAWDTDTQYF,TGTGTCAGCAGCAAAAGCCCTAGCGCCTGGGACACAGATACGCAGTATTTT
few,TRBD1,TRBJ1-2,TRBV5-1,CASSPGQGIGYTF,TGCGCCAGCAGTCCGGGACAGGGAATTGGCTACACCTTC
many,.,TRBJ2-7,TRBV3-1,CASSRGTPNVQYF,TGTGCCAGCAGCCGAGGGACTCCAAACGTGCAGTACTTC
few,.,TRBJ1-5,TRBV7-2,CASSLASPGGNQPQHF,TGTGCCAGCAGCTTAGCGTCACCAGGGGGCAATCAGCCCCAGCATTTT
few,TRBD1,TRBJ1-6,TRBV9,CASSFGTGGSPLHF,TGTGCCAGCAGCTTTGGGACAGGGGGTTCACCCCTCCACTTT
few,.,TRBJ1-3,TRBV7-2,CASSLQLGSGNTIYF,TGTGCCAGCAGCTTACAGCTGGGGTCTGGAAACACCATATATTTT
few,TRBD1,TRBJ2-4,TRBV20-1,CSASTGAIAKNIQYF,TGCAGTGCTTCGACAGGGGCAATAGCCAAAAACATTCAGTACTTC
many,.,TRBJ1-6,TRBV7-9,CASSALASPLHF,TGTGCCAGCAGCGCCCTAGCTTCACCCCTCCACTTT
.,.,TRBJ1-4,TRBV6-1,CASSEALGATNEKLFF,TGTGCCAGCAGTGAAGCGCTTGGGGCAACTAATGAAAAACTGTTTTTT
.,.,TRBJ1-5,TRBV28,CASSFFRGTVAGQPQHF,TGTGCCAGCAGTTTCTTCCGGGGGACCGTCGCAGGTCAGCCCCAGCATTTT
.,.,TRBJ1-5,TRBV2,CASNNYRDEPQHF,TGTGCCAGCAACAACTACAGGGACGAGCCCCAGCATTTT
.,.,TRBJ1-6,TRBV4-2,CASSQDSGGDSPLHF,TGTGCCAGCAGCCAAGATTCCGGGGGCGATTCACCCCTCCACTTT
few,TRBD1,TRBJ1-1,TRBV20-1,CSAPTGDTEAFF,TGCAGTGCCCCGACAGGGGACACTGAAGCTTTCTTT
.,TRBD1,TRBJ2-4,TRBV5-1,CASSLAFQGDIQYF,TGCGCCAGCAGCTTGGCTTTTCAGGGGGACATTCAGTACTTC
few,TRBD2,TRBJ2-3,TRBV4-3,CASSHGLAVKTDTQYF,TGCGCCAGCAGCCATGGACTAGCGGTTAAGACAGATACGCAGTATTTT
many,TRBD1,TRBJ1-6,TRBV11-2,CASSLAPGTGISPLHF,TGTGCCAGCAGCTTAGCCCCCGGGACAGGGATTTCACCCCTCCACTTT
.,.,TRBJ2-5,TRBV20-1,CSVLRARSGPYQETQYF,TGCAGTGTTCTCCGGGCCCGGAGCGGACCGTACCAAGAGACCCAGTACTTC
.,.,TRBJ2-5,TRBV7-2,CASSLTGQQETQYF,TGTGCCAGCAGCCTTACCGGTCAGCAAGAGACCCAGTACTTC
few,TRBD1,TRBJ2-7,TRBV29-1,CSVARGNAYEQYF,TGCAGCGTTGCCAGGGGGAACGCCTACGAGCAGTACTTC
.,.,TRBJ2-7,TRBV28,CASSSGTLEQYF,TGTGCCAGCAGCTCCGGGACACTCGAGCAGTACTTC
many,.,TRBJ2-5,TRBV29-1,CSVVDLGSSETQYF,TGCAGCGTCGTTGATTTGGGCAGCTCGGAGACCCAGTACTTC
few,TRBD2,TRBJ2-3,TRBV7-8,CASSYGGSVDTQYF,TGTGCCAGCAGCTATGGCGGGAGTGTAGATACGCAGTATTTT
.,.,TRBJ2-7,TRBV9,CASSVGAGPYEQYF,TGTGCCAGCAGCGTCGGAGCCGGCCCCTACGAGCAGTACTTC
.,.,TRBJ2-3,TRBV4-1,CASSQDEAGTEYF,TGCGCCAGCAGCCAAGATGAGGCAGGAACAGAGTATTTT
many,TRBD1,TRBJ1-5,TRBV28,CASSQQGDQPQHF,TGTGCCAGCAGTCAACAGGGGGATCAGCCCCAGCATTTT
.,.,TRBJ2-1,TRBV20-1,CSASFAREFYEQFF,TGCAGTGCTAGCTTCGCTAGGGAGTTTTACGAGCAGTTCTTC
many,.,TRBJ1-2,TRBV2,CASSEGSYYGYTF,TGTGCCAGCAGTGAAGGCAGCTACTATGGCTACACCTTC
few,.,TRBJ1-2,TRBV11-2,CASSPRAGISYGYTF,TGTGCCAGCAGCCCTAGAGCCGGGATATCTTATGGCTACACCTTC
few,TRBD1,TRBJ2-3,TRBV11-3,CASGAQGTPSTDTQYF,TGTGCCAGCGGGGCACAGGGGACCCCTAGCACAGATACGCAGTATTTT